A single sample gave rise to the 20 T cell receptor beta chains below, sequenced in a study of blood T cell repertoires in COVID-19. Profiling relied on immunoSEQ multiplex PCR, and the TCRdb table lists in-frame clones only, not all of them. The sample contains fewer than 35,000 clones, more than 85% of which appear only once. Sequenced: peripheral blood. These receptors were obtained from a man between 60 and 75 years old with acute or convalescent COVID-19.

V and J are TRBV27 and TRBJ2-5; 9 nucleotides line up with TRBD1. CDR1 and CDR2 from the germline V gene are MNHEY and SMNVEV (reference sequence). Trimming at V came to 3 bases and at J to 4 bases, leaving 6 bases not matched to a gene. CDR3 length equals 15 residues. The CDR3 is CASSFYRGQAETQYF. CDR3 nucleotide sequence: TGTGCCAGCAGTTTCTACAGGGGGCAGGCAGAGACCCAGTACTTC.

This clone was detected only once. V gene TRBV9 combines with J gene TRBJ2-1; 8 bases agree with TRBD2. This CDR3 spans 15 amino acids. V was clipped by 0 bases and J by 2 bases; unmatched bases: 1. Germline CDR1 SGDLS, CDR2 YYNGEE. CDR3 nucleotides: TGTGCCAGCAGCGTAGGAGCGGGAGCCTACAATGAGCAGTTCTTC. It is translated as CASSVGAGAYNEQFF. Combining the CDR3 with reference TRBV9 and TRBJ2-1 gives the whole variable domain DSGVTQTPKHLITATGQRVTLRCSPRSGDLSVYWYQQSLDQGLQFLIQYYNGEERAKGNILERFSAQQFPDLHSELNLSSLELGDSALYFCASSVGAGAYNEQFFGPGTRLTVL.

The V gene is TRBV13, the J gene TRBJ2-7; possible D gene TRBD2, 6 bases. The V gene's germline CDR1 is PRHDT and CDR2 FYEKMQ (reference sequence). The CDR3 is 14 amino acids. The germline V and J ends were trimmed by 1 base and 3 bases, with 10 bases remaining between them. CDR3 coding DNA: TGTGCCAGCAGCTTAGCGGGAGAAGGCTACGAGCAGTACTTC. Its protein product is CASSLAGEGYEQYF.

The genes are TRBV5-1 and TRBJ2-3; 7 bases are a match to TRBD1. CDR3 length: 14 residues. In germline, CDR1 is SGHRS, CDR2 YFSETQ. The J segment lost 5 bases and the V segment lost 4 bases, leaving 7 bases of the junction unmatched. The CDR3 DNA follows: TGCGCCAGCAGCCGGGACAGTGGAGGAGATACGCAGTATTTT. As protein: CASSRDSGGDTQYF.

V is TRBV6-5 and J is TRBJ1-1; weak D call: TRBD1 (6 bases). CDR3 length: 16 residues. Deletions cut 0 bases from V and 3 bases from J, with 14 bases between. The germline V gene has CDR1 MNHEY and CDR2 SVGAGI. The CDR3 DNA follows: TGTGCCAGCAGTTACTCGTGGGGGGGCCTTGACACTGAAGCTTTCTTT. It encodes CASSYSWGGLDTEAFF.

The rearrangement uses TRBV11-3 and TRBJ2-2, with 9 bases that match TRBD1. Germline CDR1 reads SGHNT; CDR2 reads YENEEA. The CDR3 spans 16 residues. V shed 5 bases and J 7 bases; nucleotides not matched to a gene: 11. CDR3 residues: CASSRGGTGSGGELFF. The DNA of the CDR3 is TGTGCCAGCAGCCGAGGCGGGACAGGGTCTGGCGGGGAGCTGTTTTTT.

The CDR3 DNA reads TGTGCCAGCAGCCTTCGGGACAGGGTGTACCAAGAGACCCAGTACTTC. Translated, it gives CASSLRDRVYQETQYF. The V call is TRBV9, the J call TRBJ2-5, with 9 bases matching TRBD1. The CDR3 sequence is 16 residues long. Germline CDR1 SGDLS, CDR2 YYNGEE. Trimming at V came to 4 bases and at J to 0 bases, leaving 7 bases not matched to a gene.

This clone was counted once. In nucleotides, the CDR3 is TGTGCCTGGAGAGACCCGGGACAGGGCTTTTTTTCACCCCTCCACTTT. Translation gives CAWRDPGQGFFSPLHF. The chain has TRBV30 and TRBJ1-6; 9 positions agree with TRBD1. V lost 3 bases and J lost 9; bases outside the gene matches: 12. The CDR3 covers 16 residues. Germline assignment: CDR1 GTSNPN and CDR2 SVGIG (reference sequence).

The CDR3, as DNA: TGTGCCAGCTCACCACGGAATACAGCGGTCTCTGGGGCCAACGTCCTGACTTTC. Translating it yields CASSPRNTAVSGANVLTF. V and J are TRBV18 and TRBJ2-6; TRBD2 might be the D (5 bases). The germline V and J ends were trimmed by 1 base and 0 bases, with 13 bases remaining between them. CDR3 length: 18 amino acids. In germline, CDR1 is KGHSH, CDR2 LQKENI.

Only a few counts were recorded for this clone. The chain employs TRBV30 and TRBJ1-6; unclear D gene. Looked up from germline, CDR1 is GTSNPN and CDR2 is SVGIG (reference sequence). The CDR3 runs 16 residues. Trimming took 3 bases from V and 7 from J, leaving 19 bases between them. CDR3 nucleotides: TGTGCCTGGAGGTTAAAGAGGGCGGGAGGAAATTCACCCCTCCACTTT. This codes for CAWRLKRAGGNSPLHF.

This rearrangement joins TRBV19 to TRBJ2-7; TRBD2 aligns across 10 bases. The V and J ends lost 3 bases and 0 bases, in that order; junction bases with no gene match: 5. CDR1 LNHDA and CDR2 SQIVND come from the germline V gene (reference sequence). The CDR3 sequence is 16 residues long. For the CDR3, the DNA is TGTGCCAGTAGTATCCCCGGGACTAGCGCCTCCTACGAGCAGTACGTC. Translated: CASSIPGTSASYEQYV.

This chain links TRBV20-1 with TRBJ1-1; no clear D. The CDR3 spans 11 residues. The ends were cut back, 2 bases at V and 4 bases at J, with 5 bases in the middle. Looked up from germline, CDR1 is DFQATT and CDR2 is SNEGSKA (reference sequence). CDR3 sequence: CSARRSTEAFF. The CDR3 nucleotides read TGCAGTGCTAGACGGTCCACTGAAGCTTTCTTT.

The V call is TRBV28, the J call TRBJ1-2; D call uncertain. The CDR3 is 12 residues long. Per the germline V gene, CDR1 is MDHEN and CDR2 is SYDVKM. The V end was cut by 5 bases, the J end by 4 bases, with 8 bases between. The CDR3 reads CASSQEFYGYTF. DNA of the CDR3: TGTGCCAGCAGTCAGGAATTCTATGGCTACACCTTC.

The chain uses TRBV20-1 and TRBJ1-2; TRBD1 matches 8 bases. V lost 3 bases to trimming and J lost 8 bases; unmatched junction nucleotides: 11. CDR1 is DFQATT and CDR2 is SNEGSKA in the germline V gene (reference sequence). CDR3 length equals 14 residues. The CDR3 nucleotides read TGCAGTGCTAGTGAGTCCGGGACAGGTTCCGGCTACACCTTC. Its protein is CSASESGTGSGYTF.

The chain employs TRBV12-3 or TRBV12-4 and TRBJ2-3; D is unresolved. V was clipped by 3 bases and J by 5 bases, with 9 bases between them. CDR3 length: 13 residues. The CDR3 loop reads CASSLEFKDTQYF. CDR3 nucleotide sequence: TGTGCCAGCAGTTTGGAGTTTAAAGATACGCAGTATTTT.

The chain has TRBV7-2 and TRBJ2-3, with a possible D match to TRBD2 (6 bases). Germline CDR1 is SGHTA and CDR2 is FQGNSA. The CDR3 is 15 residues long. Between the trimmed V and J ends, which lost 1 base and 2 bases, there was a span of 10 bases. The CDR3 loop is CASSLVASATDTQYF. DNA of the CDR3: TGTGCCAGCAGCTTAGTGGCTAGCGCCACAGATACGCAGTATTTT.

CDR3 sequence (DNA): TGCGCCAGCAGCTTGTTCGGAGAGACCCAGTACTTC. Translated: CASSLFGETQYF. The chain employs TRBV5-1 and TRBJ2-5; D unclear. The CDR3 is 12 residues long. V dropped 1 base and J dropped 4 bases, with 5 bases sitting between them. Germline CDR1 reads SGHRS; CDR2 reads YFSETQ.

V and J are TRBV13 and TRBJ2-7; 7 positions match TRBD1. There are 15 residues in the CDR3. The germline V gene has CDR1 PRHDT and CDR2 FYEKMQ (reference sequence). V shed 5 bases and J 3 bases; nucleotides not matched to a gene: 10. The CDR3 here is CASSRPGTAFYEQYF. The CDR3 DNA follows: TGTGCCAGCAGCCGACCCGGGACAGCTTTCTACGAGCAGTACTTC.

This clone appeared once. The genes are TRBV24-1 and TRBJ1-1; a weak D match, TRBD1 (5 bases). The CDR3 is 14 amino acids. The germline V and J ends were trimmed by 4 bases and 10 bases, with 18 bases remaining between them. In germline, CDR1 is KGHDR, CDR2 SFDVKD. The CDR3 loop is CATSEPGRSRGAFF. CDR3 nucleotide sequence: TGTGCCACCAGTGAGCCTGGACGCTCAAGGGGAGCTTTCTTT.

V and J are TRBV6-5 and TRBJ1-1; D is unresolved. The CDR3 is 14 amino acids. V was trimmed by 7 bases and J by 1 base, leaving 13 bases between them. Germline V gene sequence: CDR1 MNHEY, CDR2 SVGAGI. The CDR3 DNA reads TGTGCCAGCACCCCACTTCGGGAGAACACTGAAGCTTTCTTT. Translation: CASTPLRENTEAFF.